These 23 T cell receptor beta chains were sequenced from one sample in a study of blood T cell repertoires in COVID-19. Clones were read by immunoSEQ multiplex PCR, and TCRdb kept only the in-frame ones, dropping some. The sample records about 340,000 clones, 65% to 85% being singletons. The sequenced sample was peripheral blood. These receptors were collected from a man aged 25 to 40 with active or convalescent COVID-19.

The chain has TRBV28 and TRBJ2-1, with no clear D. Germline V lookup: CDR1 MDHEN, CDR2 SYDVKM. The CDR3 runs 12 residues. V lost 8 bases to trimming and J lost 10 bases, with 15 bases between them. Written as DNA, the CDR3 is TGTGCCAGCTCCTTATCGTTCGGGGAGCAGTTCTTC. Encoded protein: CASSLSFGEQFF. Combining the CDR3 with reference TRBV28 and TRBJ2-1 gives the whole variable domain DVKVTQSSRYLVKRTGEKVFLECVQDMDHENMFWYRQDPGLGLRLIYFSYDVKMKEKGDIPEGYSVSREKKERFSLILESASTNQTSMYLCASSLSFGEQFFGPGTRLTVL.

This clone was recorded only once. The CDR3 DNA reads as TGTGCCAGCAGCTCTAGGACAGGGGCAGAGCCCCAGCATTTT. Its protein product is CASSSRTGAEPQHF. This sequence joins TRBV7-8 and TRBJ1-5, with 9 nucleotides matching TRBD1. Germline V CDR1 and CDR2: SGHVS, FQNEAQ. V trimming: 4 bases; J trimming: 8 bases; junction bases outside the gene matches: 6. The CDR3 runs to 14 residues.

V is TRBV2 and J is TRBJ2-7; 10 nucleotides align to TRBD1. With 7 bases clipped from V and 2 bases from J, the junction kept 5 bases outside the gene matches. Germline CDR1 SNHLY, CDR2 FYNNEI. This CDR3 has 14 amino acids. CDR3 coding DNA: TGTGCCAGCATGACAGGGGGCCTTACCTACGAGCAGTACTTC. As protein: CASMTGGLTYEQYF.

This rearrangement joins TRBV7-9 to TRBJ1-2; possibly TRBD1 for D (5 bases). The CDR3 runs to 15 residues. The V gene's germline CDR1 is SEHNR and CDR2 FQNEAQ (reference sequence). The V and J ends lost 4 bases and 0 bases respectively, with 12 bases between them. The DNA of the CDR3 is TGTGCCAGCAGCTCCCCAGGGTTCCCTAACTATGGCTACACCTTC. Protein product: CASSSPGFPNYGYTF. Variable domain in full (rest from reference TRBV7-9 and TRBJ1-2): DTGVSQNPRHKITKRGQNVTFRCDPISEHNRLYWYRQTLGQGPEFLTYFQNEAQLEKSRLLSDRFSAERPKGSFSTLEIQRTEQGDSAMYLCASSSPGFPNYGYTFGSGTRLTVV.

In this sample, this clone turned up a few times. This chain joins TRBV15 and TRBJ2-5; D might be TRBD1 (5 bases). V dropped 0 bases and J dropped 3 bases, with 8 bases sitting between them. Germline CDR1 reads LNHNV; CDR2 reads YYDKDF (reference sequence). The CDR3 has 14 residues. CDR3: CATSREAREETQYF. The CDR3 nucleotides are TGTGCCACCAGCAGAGAGGCCAGGGAAGAGACCCAGTACTTC.

V and J are TRBV5-1 and TRBJ1-2; 10 bases agree with TRBD1. In germline, CDR1 is SGHRS, CDR2 YFSETQ. The CDR3 spans 14 residues. V lost 4 bases and J lost 6; bases outside the gene matches: 6. CDR3 region: CASSLRTGGHGYTF. The CDR3 DNA is TGCGCCAGCAGCCTCCGGACAGGGGGGCATGGCTACACCTTC. Using reference TRBV5-1 and TRBJ1-2 for the parts outside the CDR3, the full variable domain is KAGVTQTPRYLIKTRGQQVTLSCSPISGHRSVSWYQQTPGQGLQFLFEYFSETQRNKGNFPGRFSGRQFSNSRSEMNVSTLELGDSALYLCASSLRTGGHGYTFGSGTRLTVV.

The chain uses TRBV5-1 and TRBJ1-1, with TRBD1 identical over 8 bases. The trim removed 0 bases at V and 0 bases at J, leaving 1 base unmatched. Germline V gene sequence: CDR1 SGHRS, CDR2 YFSETQ. This CDR3 has 15 amino acids. The CDR3 coding sequence is TGCGCCAGCAGCTTGGGGGGACAGGTGAACACTGAAGCTTTCTTT. Protein sequence: CASSLGGQVNTEAFF.

The chain carries TRBV19 and TRBJ2-7; D is undetermined. Germline-derived CDR1 and CDR2 are LNHDA and SQIVND (reference sequence). The CDR3 contains 15 residues. Trimming removed 4 bases from V and 5 bases from J, with 18 bases in between. CDR3 in amino acids: CASSTTVIPTNEQYF. Here the CDR3 DNA reads TGTGCCAGTAGTACCACAGTTATCCCAACCAACGAGCAGTACTTC.

This chain connects TRBV10-3 to TRBJ2-3, with 8 bases matching TRBD2. Germline lookup yields CDR1 ENHRY and CDR2 SYGVKD. V lost 10 bases and J lost 4; bases outside the gene matches: 10. This CDR3 region has 14 residues. The CDR3 loop is CATLPGGGPDTQYF. The CDR3 DNA follows: TGTGCCACCCTTCCCGGGGGGGGTCCAGATACGCAGTATTTT.

The chain uses TRBV5-1 and TRBJ1-1; D perhaps matches TRBD1 (5 bases). CDR3 length equals 15 residues. Germline V gene data show CDR1 as SGHRS and CDR2 as YFSETQ. V lost 3 bases to trimming and J lost 3 bases, with 15 bases between them. The CDR3: CASSSLRGSDTEAFF. In DNA form, the CDR3 reads TGCGCCAGCAGCTCTCTAAGGGGATCCGACACTGAAGCTTTCTTT.

This chain uses TRBV6-5 with TRBJ1-1; tentative D call: TRBD1 (6 bases). Germline-derived CDR1 and CDR2 are MNHEY and SVGAGI. Trimming cost V 8 bases and J 4 bases, with 14 bases left between them. The CDR3 extends over 13 amino acids. The CDR3 here is CASGAGVGTEAFF. The CDR3 nucleotides read TGTGCCAGCGGGGCAGGGGTGGGCACTGAAGCTTTCTTT.

The rearrangement uses TRBV5-8 and TRBJ1-5; D gene ambiguous. This CDR3 contains 13 residues. Trimming left V 5 bases short and J 2 bases short, with 8 bases between. Looked up from germline, CDR1 is SGHTS and CDR2 is YDEGEE. For the CDR3, the DNA is TGTGCCAGCAGACGACTGGGCAATCAGCCCCAGCATTTT. This encodes CASRRLGNQPQHF.

V and J are TRBV14 and TRBJ1-4; D call uncertain. Looked up from germline, CDR1 is SGHDN and CDR2 is FVKESK. This CDR3 is built from 15 residues. The V and J ends lost 5 bases and 6 bases respectively, with 16 bases between them. As DNA, the CDR3 is TGTGCCAGCAGCTTCCGGGATCCCAGAGATGAAAAACTGTTTTTT. Protein sequence: CASSFRDPRDEKLFF.

This rearrangement joins TRBV29-1 to TRBJ1-5; the D gene is possibly TRBD1 (6 bases). The germline CDR1 and CDR2 sequences are SQVTM and ANQGSEA. The CDR3 consists of 12 residues. The V end lost 5 bases, the J end lost 9 bases, and 14 bases lay between the germline ends. The CDR3 nucleotides read TGCAGCGTTTCCGACAGGACTGGGCCCCAGCATTTT. This encodes CSVSDRTGPQHF.

The chain recombines TRBV5-1 with TRBJ1-1; 7 bases fit TRBD1. With 2 bases clipped from V and 1 base from J, the junction kept 2 bases outside the gene matches. This CDR3 spans 14 amino acids. In germline, CDR1 is SGHRS, CDR2 YFSETQ. CDR3 sequence reads: CASSFGTENTEAFF. In DNA form, the CDR3 reads TGCGCCAGCAGCTTTGGGACAGAGAACACTGAAGCTTTCTTT. The entire variable domain, with the rest obtained from reference TRBV5-1 and TRBJ1-1, is as follows: KAGVTQTPRYLIKTRGQQVTLSCSPISGHRSVSWYQQTPGQGLQFLFEYFSETQRNKGNFPGRFSGRQFSNSRSEMNVSTLELGDSALYLCASSFGTENTEAFFGQGTRLTVV.

The gene calls are TRBV7-2 and TRBJ2-7, with 8 nucleotides matching TRBD2. With V trimmed by 6 bases and J by 5 bases, 12 bases remained unmatched. The CDR3 is 15 amino acids. The V gene's germline CDR1 is SGHTA and CDR2 FQGNSA. The CDR3 region has the DNA TGTGCCAGCAGGGGGGTCGAGCGGGGGTCCCACGAGCAGTACTTC. Protein product: CASRGVERGSHEQYF.

As DNA, the CDR3 is TGTGCCAGCAGCTGGGGGACAGAATTCGGCTATGGCTACACCTTC. Translation gives CASSWGTEFGYGYTF. J is TRBJ1-2 and V is TRBV7-6; 7 bases line up with TRBD1. V lost 4 bases to trimming and J lost 4 bases; unmatched junction nucleotides: 9. Germline lookup yields CDR1 SGHVS and CDR2 FNYEAQ. The CDR3 spans 15 residues.

The V gene is TRBV30, the J gene TRBJ1-4, with TRBD1 matching over 9 bases. Germline CDR1 and CDR2: GTSNPN and SVGIG (reference sequence). The CDR3 is 14 residues long. V was pared by 5 bases and J by 6 bases, with 7 bases of the junction left unmatched. In DNA form, the CDR3 reads TGTGCCTGGGGCCGGGACAGGGTGGATGAAAAACTGTTTTTT. Amino acid sequence: CAWGRDRVDEKLFF.

J is TRBJ1-3 and V is TRBV10-3; no firm D call. V lost 5 bases and J 8 bases, leaving 16 bases between the germline ends. This CDR3 comprises 14 residues. CDR1 and CDR2 from the germline V gene are ENHRY and SYGVKD. The chain's CDR3 is CAISPRGVTDTIYF. The CDR3 bases are TGTGCCATCAGTCCTCGCGGGGTGACGGACACCATATATTTT.

This rearrangement joins TRBV11-3 to TRBJ1-1, with D possibly matching TRBD1 (5 bases). Germline V CDR1 and CDR2: SGHNT, YENEEA. This CDR3 has 13 residues. V lost 5 bases and J lost 1, with 8 bases in between. The CDR3 nucleotides are TGTGCCAGCAGCGGGGCAGGGAACACTGAAGCTTTCTTT. Its translation is CASSGAGNTEAFF.

This clone was recorded only once. The chain uses TRBV29-1 and TRBJ1-1; D gene unclear. Trimming stripped 7 bases from V and 6 bases from J, with 12 bases between. The CDR3 has 11 amino acids. Germline CDR1 reads SQVTM; CDR2 reads ANQGSEA. The CDR3 sequence is CSARQWAEAFF. In nucleotides, the CDR3 is TGCAGCGCCCGACAATGGGCTGAAGCTTTCTTT. Full variable domain (remainder filled in from reference TRBV29-1 and TRBJ1-1): SAVISQKPSRDICQRGTSLTIQCQVDSQVTMMFWYRQQPGQSLTLIATANQGSEATYESGFVIDKFPISRPNLTFSTLTVSNMSPEDSSIYLCSARQWAEAFFGQGTRLTVV.

CDR3 sequence reads: CAWKGGSSGANVLTF. The CDR3 DNA reads as TGTGCCTGGAAGGGCGGGAGCTCTGGGGCCAACGTCCTGACTTTC. The chain employs TRBV30 and TRBJ2-6; 7 bases are shared with TRBD2. V trimming: 4 bases; J trimming: 0 bases; junction bases outside the gene matches: 3. The CDR3 has 15 amino acids. In germline, CDR1 is GTSNPN, CDR2 SVGIG (reference sequence).

V is TRBV29-1 and J is TRBJ1-2; the match to TRBD1 covers 11 bases. Germline-derived CDR1 and CDR2 are SQVTM and ANQGSEA. After removal of 7 bases from V and 1 base from J, the junction contained 8 bases not matched to a gene. This CDR3 contains 15 residues. The CDR3 bases are TGCAGCGCTTGGACAGGGGGCGCGGGTAACTATGGCTACACCTTC. Amino acids: CSAWTGGAGNYGYTF.